Each of the 25 T cell receptor beta chains below was sequenced from the same sample in a study of cytomegalovirus exposure and HLA in healthy donors. With 60 Vbeta and 13 Jbeta primers, the PCR was carried out. Assay: immunoSEQ multiplex PCR; the TCRdb copy retains only in-frame clones and omits some. The table records 150,000 to 200,000 clones, over 60% of them present only once. The sequenced sample consisted of PBMCs. These receptors came from a girl under 18 in good health and CMV-seronegative.

J is TRBJ1-2 and V is TRBV28, with 9 nucleotides matching TRBD1. Germline V lookup: CDR1 MDHEN, CDR2 SYDVKM. The CDR3 spans 17 residues. V was clipped by 7 bases and J by 3 bases; unmatched bases: 15. For the CDR3, the DNA is TGTGCCAGCAACACACAGGGGGCCTTGGAGCGCTACTATGGCTACACCTTC. This sequence encodes CASNTQGALERYYGYTF.

J is TRBJ1-3 and V is TRBV7-9, with D tentatively TRBD1 (5 bases). V lost 6 bases and J 4 bases, leaving 16 bases between the germline ends. Per the germline V gene, CDR1 is SEHNR and CDR2 is FQNEAQ (reference sequence). This CDR3 has 15 amino acids. The CDR3 sequence: CASSPTQGLGNTIYF. The DNA for the CDR3 is TGTGCCAGCAGTCCTACGCAGGGACTGGGAAACACCATATATTTT.

The V call is TRBV4-2, the J call TRBJ1-5; 8 bases agree with TRBD1. V lost 0 bases and J lost 5; bases outside the gene matches: 3. Per germline, CDR1 LGHNA and CDR2 YNFKEQ. CDR3 length equals 15 residues. DNA for the CDR3: TGTGCCAGCAGCCAAGACCCAGGGGGCGATCAGCCCCAGCATTTT. This encodes CASSQDPGGDQPQHF.

The rearrangement uses TRBV12-5 and TRBJ1-2; 7 bases are shared with TRBD1. The CDR3 is 17 amino acids. V was clipped by 2 bases and J by 7 bases; unmatched bases: 16. CDR1 is LGHNT and CDR2 is FRNRAP in the germline V gene. The DNA of the CDR3 is TGTGCTAGTGGTTTGAGGCCGAGGGACAGTGCCCTCTCTGGCTACACCTTC. Its protein product is CASGLRPRDSALSGYTF.

J is TRBJ1-3 and V is TRBV5-1, with D tentatively TRBD1 (5 bases). The CDR3 covers 16 residues. Germline lookup yields CDR1 SGHRS and CDR2 YFSETQ. Trimming removed 0 bases from V and 0 bases from J, with 10 bases in between. The CDR3 coding sequence is TGCGCCAGCAGCTTGGTTGCGGGGCTCTCTGGAAACACCATATATTTT. This codes for CASSLVAGLSGNTIYF. The variable domain in full, completed from reference TRBV5-1 and TRBJ1-3, reads KAGVTQTPRYLIKTRGQQVTLSCSPISGHRSVSWYQQTPGQGLQFLFEYFSETQRNKGNFPGRFSGRQFSNSRSEMNVSTLELGDSALYLCASSLVAGLSGNTIYFGEGSWLTVV.

The V call is TRBV5-4, the J call TRBJ2-3; 7 bases agree with TRBD1. V dropped 5 bases and J dropped 0; count of bases not matched to a gene: 6. The germline V gene encodes CDR1 SGHNT and CDR2 YYREEE (reference sequence). The CDR3 has 15 amino acids. This chain's CDR3 is CASSRGLASTDTQYF. The CDR3 nucleotides read TGTGCCAGCAGTAGGGGGCTAGCTAGCACAGATACGCAGTATTTT.

This rearrangement joins TRBV6-1 to TRBJ2-1, with 7 positions matching TRBD1. V was clipped by 4 bases and J by 5 bases; unmatched bases: 5. Germline V gives CDR1 MNHNS, CDR2 SASEGT. The CDR3 consists of 14 residues. The CDR3 reads CASSAAGGNNEQFF. CDR3 bases: TGTGCCAGCAGTGCTGCAGGGGGAAACAATGAGCAGTTCTTC.

V gene TRBV7-8 combines with J gene TRBJ2-1, with D maybe TRBD2 (6 bases). Trimming shortened V by 1 base and J by 5 bases, and 9 bases separated the two germline ends. The CDR3 spans 14 residues. Looked up from germline, CDR1 is SGHVS and CDR2 is FQNEAQ. The CDR3 nucleotides are TGTGCCAGCAGCTTAGAGGAGGGCGACAATGAGCAGTTCTTC. This codes for CASSLEEGDNEQFF.

The chain combines TRBV27 with TRBJ2-3, with a possible D match to TRBD1 (5 bases). The V end was cut by 3 bases, the J end by 5 bases, with 15 bases between. Germline V gene data show CDR1 as MNHEY and CDR2 as SMNVEV (reference sequence). The CDR3 covers 15 residues. The CDR3 region has the DNA TGTGCCAGCAGTTTCTTGGGGCAGGTGGAAGATACGCAGTATTTT. Protein sequence: CASSFLGQVEDTQYF.

The V gene is TRBV5-1, the J gene TRBJ2-7, with 12 bases aligning to TRBD1. The CDR3 runs to 16 residues. Germline values: CDR1 SGHRS, CDR2 YFSETQ. The J segment lost 6 bases and the V segment lost 4 bases, leaving 11 bases of the junction unmatched. The CDR3 DNA reads TGCGCCAGCAGCCCCCTCCCGGGGACAGGGGGCGGCGAGCAGTACTTC. Amino acid sequence: CASSPLPGTGGGEQYF.

This clone was observed a few times. The chain is built from TRBV6-4 and TRBJ2-7; D is unclear. This CDR3 spans 11 amino acids. Germline V CDR1 and CDR2: MRHNA, SNTAGT. With 2 bases removed from V and 8 bases from J, the gap between germline ends came to 7 bases. CDR3 sequence (DNA): TGTGCCAGCAGTGACCCACTTAAGCAGTACTTC. This translates into CASSDPLKQYF.

The chain links TRBV7-6 to TRBJ2-3; D unresolved. The CDR3 consists of 14 residues. The V and J ends lost 3 bases and 2 bases respectively, with 9 bases between them. CDR1 SGHVS and CDR2 FNYEAQ come from the germline V gene. The CDR3 protein is CASSLGDNTDTQYF. CDR3 in DNA: TGTGCCAGCAGCTTGGGCGATAACACAGATACGCAGTATTTT.

This clone occurred a few times. The chain is built from TRBV6-5 and TRBJ1-2; D not resolved. Trimming left V 2 bases short and J 5 bases short, with 9 bases between. CDR3 length: 13 residues. Germline lookup yields CDR1 MNHEY and CDR2 SVGAGI. The CDR3 sequence: CASSYGEEYGYTF. DNA of the CDR3: TGTGCCAGCAGTTACGGGGAGGAGTATGGCTACACCTTC.

The chain employs TRBV5-8 and TRBJ2-7; TRBD1 matches at 9 bases. The CDR3 is 16 residues long. Germline V gene sequence: CDR1 SGHTS, CDR2 YDEGEE. The V segment lost 0 bases and the J segment 5 bases; nucleotides outside the gene matches: 9. The CDR3, as DNA: TGTGCCAGCAGCTTGGGGTACAGGGGGCGAGTCGACGAGCAGTACTTC. Its translation: CASSLGYRGRVDEQYF.

V is TRBV10-2 and J is TRBJ1-1, with 10 bases identical to TRBD1. The junction had 10 bases not matched to a gene; V was cut back by 2 bases and J by 1 base. The CDR3 runs 18 residues. Germline CDR1 WSHSY, CDR2 SAAADI. The CDR3 DNA follows: TGCGCCAGCAGTGAGCCTCGACAGGGGGCATGGGGGAACACTGAAGCTTTCTTT. Translation: CASSEPRQGAWGNTEAFF.

This clone was counted only a few times. The chain has TRBV18 and TRBJ1-2, with D uncertain. Trimming removed 3 bases at V and 6 bases at J, with 14 bases between. The CDR3 contains 14 residues. Germline values: CDR1 KGHSH, CDR2 LQKENI. CDR3 coding DNA: TGTGCCAGCTCACCTGCGACGGGCGGGGATGGCTACACCTTC. This codes for CASSPATGGDGYTF.

This clone was found a few times. This CDR3 is CASSLTGAEQPQHF. CDR3 nucleotide sequence: TGCGCCAGCAGCCTAACAGGGGCCGAACAGCCCCAGCATTTT. J is TRBJ1-5 and V is TRBV5-1; 7 bases are a match to TRBD1. The CDR3 is 14 amino acids. CDR1 and CDR2 from the germline V gene are SGHRS and YFSETQ. The junction had 8 bases not matched to a gene; V was cut back by 4 bases and J by 7 bases. The complete variable domain, with remaining parts taken from reference TRBV5-1 and TRBJ1-5, reads KAGVTQTPRYLIKTRGQQVTLSCSPISGHRSVSWYQQTPGQGLQFLFEYFSETQRNKGNFPGRFSGRQFSNSRSEMNVSTLELGDSALYLCASSLTGAEQPQHFGDGTRLSIL.

This chain connects TRBV4-1 to TRBJ2-1, with 9 bases identical to TRBD2. V lost 0 bases to trimming and J lost 0 bases; unmatched junction nucleotides: 6. The germline V gene encodes CDR1 MGHRA and CDR2 YSYEKL. The length of the CDR3 is 18 residues. CDR3 in amino acids: CASSQENGGGASYNEQFF. CDR3 DNA sequence: TGCGCCAGCAGCCAAGAAAACGGCGGGGGGGCCTCCTACAATGAGCAGTTCTTC.

This clone is a singleton in its sample. This chain links TRBV9 with TRBJ1-1; D remains unclear. This CDR3 contains 17 residues. V lost 0 bases, J lost 1 base, and 16 bases lay in between. Looked up from germline, CDR1 is SGDLS and CDR2 is YYNGEE. The CDR3 reads CASSVGSSTGKNTEAFF. The CDR3 nucleotides are TGTGCCAGCAGCGTAGGATCGTCCACGGGGAAGAACACTGAAGCTTTCTTT. Full variable domain (missing parts from reference TRBV9 and TRBJ1-1): DSGVTQTPKHLITATGQRVTLRCSPRSGDLSVYWYQQSLDQGLQFLIQYYNGEERAKGNILERFSAQQFPDLHSELNLSSLELGDSALYFCASSVGSSTGKNTEAFFGQGTRLTVV.

The genes are TRBV9 and TRBJ1-2; D is uncertain. Germline V gives CDR1 SGDLS, CDR2 YYNGEE. The CDR3 runs 15 residues. V was pared by 0 bases and J by 0 bases, with 9 bases between. The CDR3 DNA reads TGTGCCAGCAGCGTAGAGTCAGTTACTAACTATGGCTACACCTTC. Protein sequence: CASSVESVTNYGYTF.

This clone came up a few times. This rearrangement joins TRBV10-3 to TRBJ1-1; a possible D gene is TRBD1 (6 bases). CDR3 length equals 13 residues. V was trimmed by 10 bases and J by 4 bases, leaving 16 bases between them. Germline V lookup: CDR1 ENHRY, CDR2 SYGVKD. Written as DNA, the CDR3 is TGTGCCACGCTTCAGGGGACGGGCACTGAAGCTTTCTTT. Encoded protein: CATLQGTGTEAFF.

This clone has just one count. This chain uses TRBV6-5 with TRBJ1-2; unclear D gene. The V and J ends lost 10 bases and 7 bases respectively, with 16 bases between them. CDR3 length: 12 residues. Germline-derived CDR1 and CDR2 are MNHEY and SVGAGI. CDR3 DNA sequence: TGTGCCACCACACTTTGGGGAGGTGGCTACACCTTC. It yields the protein CATTLWGGGYTF.

In DNA form, the CDR3 reads TGTGCCAGCAGCGTAGACGGTGGTGATGAAGCTTTCTTT. Its translation is CASSVDGGDEAFF. The rearrangement links TRBV9 to TRBJ1-1; D ambiguous. This CDR3 contains 13 residues. Germline assignment: CDR1 SGDLS and CDR2 YYNGEE. The germline V and J ends were trimmed by 0 bases and 7 bases, with 10 bases remaining between them.

V is TRBV5-4 and J is TRBJ1-3, with TRBD1 as a possible D gene (6 bases). Trimming stripped 3 bases from V and 4 bases from J, with 14 bases between. Germline loops: CDR1 SGHNT, CDR2 YYREEE (reference sequence). The CDR3 spans 15 residues. Here the CDR3 reads CASSSIDRSGNTIYF. CDR3 coding DNA: TGTGCCAGCAGCTCAATTGACAGGTCCGGAAACACCATATATTTT.

In nucleotides, the CDR3 is TGCGCCAGCAGCCTCCGGGACTTCAACACCGGGGAGCTGTTTTTT. Amino acid sequence: CASSLRDFNTGELFF. V and J are TRBV5-1 and TRBJ2-2; D possibly corresponds to TRBD2 (6 bases). Per the germline V gene, CDR1 is SGHRS and CDR2 is YFSETQ. The CDR3 is 15 amino acids. V gave up 4 bases and J gave up 2 bases, with 12 bases separating them.